One T cell receptor (beta chain) is described in this entry. Its antigen is as yet unknown. J was trimmed by 4 bases and V by 2 bases; bases with no gene match: 9. Germline V gives CDR1 DFQATT, CDR2 SNEGSKA (reference sequence). The CDR3 length is 17 residues. Unique molecular identifiers were incorporated into the prepared TCRbeta library. TCRdb itself ran the PCR reads through MiXCR, one entry per CDR3 protein. This table has about 240,000 distinct CDR3 sequences, about a quarter appearing once. The data were taken from a study of T-cell reconstitution after alpha-beta-depleted transplantation in children. Study-level results: Several hundred expanded graft clones reportedly supplied alpha-beta T cells about two months after transplant.

The starting material was PBMCs, obtained before TCRalphabeta/CD19-depleted stem cell transplant. The rearrangement joins TRBV20-1 to TRBJ2-1; 12 nucleotides line up with TRBD1. This TCR came from a girl aged 2 to 9 with Fanconi anemia, due to receive a stem cell transplant. The CDR3 protein is CSARLAGTGGGYNEQFF. In nucleotides, the CDR3 is TGCAGTGCTAGATTAGCCGGGACAGGGGGCGGATACAATGAGCAGTTCTTC.